This T cell receptor (beta chain) was observed in a study of T cell responses to AZD1222 COVID-19 vaccine (dated by TCRdb to about 2021). Concerning the study at large: AZD1222 recipients given second doses at about 4 weeks or at about 12 weeks were pooled, since spike-specific TCR depth and breadth were not found to differ between the two schedules. A total of about 250 trial participants underwent TCR sequencing, of whom about 210 had received two doses of AZD1222 and roughly 26 had received two doses of the MenACWY control vaccine. Trial participants were enrolled into age subgroups of 18-55, 56-69 and 70-plus years, which contained about 150, 28 and 57 TCR-sequenced participants, respectively. Overall study results and their limits: The 56-69-year group was small, and its depth increase did not reach significance, likely because of low power. CD4 TCRs associated with the vaccine covered the entire spike protein, and the dominant responses were in regions 160-218 and 743-854. No day 14 peak-response samples were available, so repertoires were characterized only after the peak T cell response. Participants were mostly white British and included more females than males, and it was suggested by the authors that clonal diversity may have been underestimated. A significant rise in spike-specific TCR breadth and depth was observed after two AZD1222 doses relative to day 0 and relative to MenACWY recipients. Nearly half of unique spike-specific TCRs reportedly recognized epitopes outside regions mutated in the B.1.351 and B.1.1.7 variants. Conclusions about previously exposed vaccinees are limited, since just 5 to 7 AZD1222 recipients were seropositive for SARS-CoV-2 at baseline.

The CDR3 regions of human TCRbeta chains were subjected to immunosequencing. On the study's bioinformatics: TCRs in the repertoires were matched against a reference library of SARS-CoV-2-specific TCRs that had been generated with the MIRA antigen-specificity platform. Breadth meant the fraction of unique TCRs that were SARS-CoV-2-associated, whereas depth meant the fraction of total T cells that were SARS-CoV-2-associated. Each spike-specific TCR was assigned to its reactive spike region and to a CD4 or CD8 class using the MIRA data. Log10-transformed breadth and depth values were compared by one-way ANOVA with Sidak's multiple comparisons tests. Here the immuneACCESS table is served through TCRdb, limited to in-frame sequences with V and J called. Missing clones are a known gap in these copies; in checked studies unresolved V genes cover under half, and the rest lacks a known reason. V and J calls and clone size are as listed in that table; D and trimming were resolved from the DNA. Recorded for this sample are over 100,000 clones; roughly 88% of them occurred a single time. The ten top clones hold more than 3% of the sample.

Explained via the paper, the time point label denotes: baseline before first vaccination. Vaccinee samples were obtained from the UK trials COV001 and COV002, which included a single-blind randomized controlled phase 2/3 trial of AZD1222 (ChAdOx1 nCoV-19) in healthy adults. For TCRbeta chain sequencing, PBMC samples from trial participants were taken at day 0 and at day 28 after the second dose. On this clone itself: The antigen it recognizes is unknown. Base qualities are not recorded, but no much larger clone differs from it by a single base.

V sheds 6 bases and J sheds 3 bases, leaving 3 bases between their ends. From its cysteine to its phenylalanine, the CDR3 spans 12 amino acids. The DNA shown is the 36-base CDR3, in frame from base 1. As encoded in the germline V gene (reference sequence), CDR1 is LNHDA while CDR2 is SQIVND. The V and J genes are TRBV19 and TRBJ2-6; no confident D gene assignment can be made. The sample consisted of peripheral blood, taken on day 0 of AZD1222 vaccination. This receptor was taken from an adult in good health. This receptor has the CDR3 CASRGGANVLTF. Read as DNA, the sequence is TGTGCCAGTAGAGGTGGGGCCAACGTCCTGACTTTC.